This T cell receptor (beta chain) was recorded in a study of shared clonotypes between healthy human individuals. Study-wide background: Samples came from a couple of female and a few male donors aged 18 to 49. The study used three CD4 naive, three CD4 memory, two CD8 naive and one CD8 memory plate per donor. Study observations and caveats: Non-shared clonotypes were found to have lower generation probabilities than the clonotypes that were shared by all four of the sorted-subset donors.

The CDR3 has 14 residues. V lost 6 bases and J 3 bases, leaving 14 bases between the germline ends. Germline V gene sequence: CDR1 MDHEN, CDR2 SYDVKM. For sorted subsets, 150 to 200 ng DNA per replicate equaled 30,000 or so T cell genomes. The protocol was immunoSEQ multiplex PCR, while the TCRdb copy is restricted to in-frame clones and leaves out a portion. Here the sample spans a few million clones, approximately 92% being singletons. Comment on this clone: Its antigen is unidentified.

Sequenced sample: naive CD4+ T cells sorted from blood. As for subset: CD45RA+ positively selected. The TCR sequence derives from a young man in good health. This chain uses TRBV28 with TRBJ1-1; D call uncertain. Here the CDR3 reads CASSRQNSDTEAFF. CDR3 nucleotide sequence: TGTGCCAGCAGCCGGCAAAATAGCGACACTGAAGCTTTCTTT.